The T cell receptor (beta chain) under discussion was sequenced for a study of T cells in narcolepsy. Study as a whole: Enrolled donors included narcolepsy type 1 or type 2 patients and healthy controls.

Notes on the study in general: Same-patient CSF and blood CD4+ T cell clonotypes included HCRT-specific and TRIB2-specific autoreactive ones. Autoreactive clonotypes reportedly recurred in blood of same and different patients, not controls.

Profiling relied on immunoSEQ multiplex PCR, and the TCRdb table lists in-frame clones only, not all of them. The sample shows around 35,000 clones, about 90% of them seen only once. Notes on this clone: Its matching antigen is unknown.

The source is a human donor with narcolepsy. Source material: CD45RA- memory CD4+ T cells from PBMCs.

This CDR3 is CASIKGRGGANYGYTF. CDR3 bases: TGTGCCAGCATAAAAGGGCGGGGGGGAGCTAACTATGGCTACACCTTC. The chain has TRBV27 and TRBJ1-2; TRBD1 might be the D (5 bases). V lost 7 bases and J lost 0, with 18 bases in between. Germline CDR1 MNHEY, CDR2 SMNVEV (reference sequence). The CDR3 spans 16 residues.